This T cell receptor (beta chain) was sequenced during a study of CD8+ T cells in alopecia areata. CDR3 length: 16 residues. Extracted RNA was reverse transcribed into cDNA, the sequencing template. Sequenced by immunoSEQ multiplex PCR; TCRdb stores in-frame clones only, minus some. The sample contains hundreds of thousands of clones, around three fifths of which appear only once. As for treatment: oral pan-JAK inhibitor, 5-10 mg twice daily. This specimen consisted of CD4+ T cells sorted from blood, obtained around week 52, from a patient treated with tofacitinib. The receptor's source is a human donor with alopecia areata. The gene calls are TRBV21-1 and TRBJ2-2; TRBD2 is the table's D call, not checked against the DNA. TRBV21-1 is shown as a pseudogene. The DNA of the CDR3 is TGTGCCAGCACCCGACAGCGGGGGACGAACACCGGGGAGCTGTTTTTT. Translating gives CASTRQRGTNTGELFF.